This TCR beta chain is drawn from a study of blood T cell repertoires in COVID-19. Whole-study context: Sites across the United States, Italy and Spain contributed samples from acute and convalescent COVID-19. PBMCs, B-cell-depleted T cells, or T cells provided the cDNA or gDNA that made up the material.

The CDR3 covers 14 residues. CDR1 SGHVT and CDR2 SQSDAQ come from the germline V gene. V dropped 6 bases and J dropped 6 bases, with 17 bases sitting between them. Authors' analysis steps: Researchers report that nucleated cell counts were estimated from reference gene primer amplification. Sequencing was performed with immunoSEQ multiplex PCR; in TCRdb, only in-frame clones are kept and a portion is missing. That table supplies the V and J calls and clone size; D and trimming were determined from the DNA. The data show approximately 80,000 clones, about 80% seen once. Specimen: peripheral blood. J is TRBJ1-1 and V is TRBV7-4; D is perhaps TRBD1 (6 bases). The TCR sequence derives from a man over 45 with active or convalescent COVID-19. CDR3 protein: CASSLRREGAEAFF. Written as DNA, the CDR3 is TGTGCCAGCAGTCTGAGGAGGGAGGGGGCTGAAGCTTTCTTT.